This T cell receptor (beta chain) was captured in a study of T cells in Graves' hyperthyroidism and ophthalmopathy (dated by TCRdb to between 2018 and 2021). Regarding the research as a whole: Peripheral blood samples were taken at initial diagnosis, before any treatment was given. To identify distinguishing TCR V-J signatures, a discovery cohort of around 100 patients was used, comprising 43 with Graves' ophthalmopathy and 57 with stable Graves' hyperthyroidism. An independent validation cohort of about 20 hyperthyroidism patients and about 16 patients who later progressed to ophthalmopathy tested prospective prediction of ophthalmopathy. For training and testing, the roughly 93 patients in the discovery cohort were randomly divided in a 7:3 ratio. In addition, the study compared T-cell repertoires in thyroid tissue and in blood from roughly 6 Graves' hyperthyroidism patients. After blood sampling, hyperthyroidism patients were treated with methimazole at a starting dose of 30 mg daily, and ophthalmopathy patients were treated with high-dose intravenous methylprednisolone. TCR Vbeta CDR3 sequencing of fewer than 150 peripheral blood samples (under 45 ophthalmopathy, 70 to 85 hyperthyroidism and roughly 17 progressor patients) is reported in the paper. Results the study describes overall, beyond this receptor: During validation, the model predicted progression to ophthalmopathy a median of around six months ahead of onset, with approximately 71% sensitivity and more than 72% specificity. Most expanded thyroid clonotypes (frequency above 0.001) were also found in blood, which suggests that blood repertoires may mirror thyroid immune responses. A model built on a 13 V-J signature distinguished ophthalmopathy from stable hyperthyroidism, reaching roughly 88% sensitivity and around 82% specificity in cross-validation and 80%/75% in testing. Sample size was not statistically predetermined, and blinding of investigators to group allocation was not performed.

This clonotype was counted ten times or more. No cognate antigen has been identified for it. One base away there is no much larger clone; base qualities are not given. The TCR beta CDR3 regions were amplified from the RNA transcripts. The TCR CDR3 was subjected to a first round of RT-PCR using the HTBI primer set and the Qiagen OneStep RT-PCR kit. A second multiplex PCR round built the libraries, followed by size selection and purification. Sequencing of the libraries was done on an Illumina HiSeq2000 using paired-end 100 bp reads. The paper's data handling went like this. SOAPnuke was used to process the raw data, removing reads that contained adapters or uncalled bases, had a mean Phred below 15, or lacked an exact match to the constant primer or identifier. High-quality paired reads were merged using COPE v1.2.5, and each unique nucleotide sequence was defined as a clonotype. MiTCR v1.1 was used to align clonotypes to the IMGT TRBV, TRBD and TRBJ reference segments. Only V-J combinations with frequency above 0.0001, covering approximately 99% of repertoires, were analysed. The TCS score was defined as the ratio of F50 (clonal expansion) to E x V (chaos), calculated using BLOSUM62-based TCRdist between CDR3 peptides within each V-J. Welch's t-statistics and random forest reduced 500 to 650 V-J features to roughly 13, which were used in a naive Bayes classifier (R e1071). The public reads were reprocessed in TCRdb via fastp at Q25 and MiXCR, keeping in-frame beta chains. Under each unique CDR3 protein, matching rows form one entry showing the most common genes and DNA. TCRdb, not the authors, supplied the V and J calls. This sample lists 400,000 to 500,000 distinct CDR3 sequences; roughly an eighth were detected once. The ten largest clonotypes hold about 5% of the sample.

A patient counted as having stable Graves' hyperthyroidism if no progression to ophthalmopathy occurred over 18 months of follow-up. The hyperthyroidism patients were between 18 and 65 years old and newly diagnosed, with a disease duration of less than 2 months. Exclusion was applied to patients with uncontrolled infections, other autoimmune diseases, pregnancy or lactation. Diagnoses were based on clinical symptoms, serum thyroxine and TRAb, thyroid ultrasound and orbital computed tomography. Ficoll-Paque density gradient centrifugation was used to isolate PBMCs from around 10 ml of fresh peripheral blood. Trizol reagent was used to extract total RNA, and RNA quality was then checked on an Agilent 2100 Bioanalyzer. Based on the germline V gene, the CDR1 and CDR2 sequences are SGHRS and YFSETQ. From the cysteine through the phenylalanine, the CDR3 covers 15 amino acids. The entry retains the CDR3 DNA only, 45 bases that are in frame from base 1. A distance of 11 bases separates the germline ends of V and J, which lose 0 bases and 5 bases respectively.

Sequencing was performed on blood. The source is a woman aged 18-30 years with Graves' hyperthyroidism. Recombination connected TRBV5-1 to TRBJ2-2; TRBD1 is a possible D gene, resting on 5 matching bases. The nucleotides are TGCGCCAGCAGCTTGGGGGGCAGTTGGACCGGGGAGCTGTTTTTT. Its protein product is CASSLGGSWTGELFF.